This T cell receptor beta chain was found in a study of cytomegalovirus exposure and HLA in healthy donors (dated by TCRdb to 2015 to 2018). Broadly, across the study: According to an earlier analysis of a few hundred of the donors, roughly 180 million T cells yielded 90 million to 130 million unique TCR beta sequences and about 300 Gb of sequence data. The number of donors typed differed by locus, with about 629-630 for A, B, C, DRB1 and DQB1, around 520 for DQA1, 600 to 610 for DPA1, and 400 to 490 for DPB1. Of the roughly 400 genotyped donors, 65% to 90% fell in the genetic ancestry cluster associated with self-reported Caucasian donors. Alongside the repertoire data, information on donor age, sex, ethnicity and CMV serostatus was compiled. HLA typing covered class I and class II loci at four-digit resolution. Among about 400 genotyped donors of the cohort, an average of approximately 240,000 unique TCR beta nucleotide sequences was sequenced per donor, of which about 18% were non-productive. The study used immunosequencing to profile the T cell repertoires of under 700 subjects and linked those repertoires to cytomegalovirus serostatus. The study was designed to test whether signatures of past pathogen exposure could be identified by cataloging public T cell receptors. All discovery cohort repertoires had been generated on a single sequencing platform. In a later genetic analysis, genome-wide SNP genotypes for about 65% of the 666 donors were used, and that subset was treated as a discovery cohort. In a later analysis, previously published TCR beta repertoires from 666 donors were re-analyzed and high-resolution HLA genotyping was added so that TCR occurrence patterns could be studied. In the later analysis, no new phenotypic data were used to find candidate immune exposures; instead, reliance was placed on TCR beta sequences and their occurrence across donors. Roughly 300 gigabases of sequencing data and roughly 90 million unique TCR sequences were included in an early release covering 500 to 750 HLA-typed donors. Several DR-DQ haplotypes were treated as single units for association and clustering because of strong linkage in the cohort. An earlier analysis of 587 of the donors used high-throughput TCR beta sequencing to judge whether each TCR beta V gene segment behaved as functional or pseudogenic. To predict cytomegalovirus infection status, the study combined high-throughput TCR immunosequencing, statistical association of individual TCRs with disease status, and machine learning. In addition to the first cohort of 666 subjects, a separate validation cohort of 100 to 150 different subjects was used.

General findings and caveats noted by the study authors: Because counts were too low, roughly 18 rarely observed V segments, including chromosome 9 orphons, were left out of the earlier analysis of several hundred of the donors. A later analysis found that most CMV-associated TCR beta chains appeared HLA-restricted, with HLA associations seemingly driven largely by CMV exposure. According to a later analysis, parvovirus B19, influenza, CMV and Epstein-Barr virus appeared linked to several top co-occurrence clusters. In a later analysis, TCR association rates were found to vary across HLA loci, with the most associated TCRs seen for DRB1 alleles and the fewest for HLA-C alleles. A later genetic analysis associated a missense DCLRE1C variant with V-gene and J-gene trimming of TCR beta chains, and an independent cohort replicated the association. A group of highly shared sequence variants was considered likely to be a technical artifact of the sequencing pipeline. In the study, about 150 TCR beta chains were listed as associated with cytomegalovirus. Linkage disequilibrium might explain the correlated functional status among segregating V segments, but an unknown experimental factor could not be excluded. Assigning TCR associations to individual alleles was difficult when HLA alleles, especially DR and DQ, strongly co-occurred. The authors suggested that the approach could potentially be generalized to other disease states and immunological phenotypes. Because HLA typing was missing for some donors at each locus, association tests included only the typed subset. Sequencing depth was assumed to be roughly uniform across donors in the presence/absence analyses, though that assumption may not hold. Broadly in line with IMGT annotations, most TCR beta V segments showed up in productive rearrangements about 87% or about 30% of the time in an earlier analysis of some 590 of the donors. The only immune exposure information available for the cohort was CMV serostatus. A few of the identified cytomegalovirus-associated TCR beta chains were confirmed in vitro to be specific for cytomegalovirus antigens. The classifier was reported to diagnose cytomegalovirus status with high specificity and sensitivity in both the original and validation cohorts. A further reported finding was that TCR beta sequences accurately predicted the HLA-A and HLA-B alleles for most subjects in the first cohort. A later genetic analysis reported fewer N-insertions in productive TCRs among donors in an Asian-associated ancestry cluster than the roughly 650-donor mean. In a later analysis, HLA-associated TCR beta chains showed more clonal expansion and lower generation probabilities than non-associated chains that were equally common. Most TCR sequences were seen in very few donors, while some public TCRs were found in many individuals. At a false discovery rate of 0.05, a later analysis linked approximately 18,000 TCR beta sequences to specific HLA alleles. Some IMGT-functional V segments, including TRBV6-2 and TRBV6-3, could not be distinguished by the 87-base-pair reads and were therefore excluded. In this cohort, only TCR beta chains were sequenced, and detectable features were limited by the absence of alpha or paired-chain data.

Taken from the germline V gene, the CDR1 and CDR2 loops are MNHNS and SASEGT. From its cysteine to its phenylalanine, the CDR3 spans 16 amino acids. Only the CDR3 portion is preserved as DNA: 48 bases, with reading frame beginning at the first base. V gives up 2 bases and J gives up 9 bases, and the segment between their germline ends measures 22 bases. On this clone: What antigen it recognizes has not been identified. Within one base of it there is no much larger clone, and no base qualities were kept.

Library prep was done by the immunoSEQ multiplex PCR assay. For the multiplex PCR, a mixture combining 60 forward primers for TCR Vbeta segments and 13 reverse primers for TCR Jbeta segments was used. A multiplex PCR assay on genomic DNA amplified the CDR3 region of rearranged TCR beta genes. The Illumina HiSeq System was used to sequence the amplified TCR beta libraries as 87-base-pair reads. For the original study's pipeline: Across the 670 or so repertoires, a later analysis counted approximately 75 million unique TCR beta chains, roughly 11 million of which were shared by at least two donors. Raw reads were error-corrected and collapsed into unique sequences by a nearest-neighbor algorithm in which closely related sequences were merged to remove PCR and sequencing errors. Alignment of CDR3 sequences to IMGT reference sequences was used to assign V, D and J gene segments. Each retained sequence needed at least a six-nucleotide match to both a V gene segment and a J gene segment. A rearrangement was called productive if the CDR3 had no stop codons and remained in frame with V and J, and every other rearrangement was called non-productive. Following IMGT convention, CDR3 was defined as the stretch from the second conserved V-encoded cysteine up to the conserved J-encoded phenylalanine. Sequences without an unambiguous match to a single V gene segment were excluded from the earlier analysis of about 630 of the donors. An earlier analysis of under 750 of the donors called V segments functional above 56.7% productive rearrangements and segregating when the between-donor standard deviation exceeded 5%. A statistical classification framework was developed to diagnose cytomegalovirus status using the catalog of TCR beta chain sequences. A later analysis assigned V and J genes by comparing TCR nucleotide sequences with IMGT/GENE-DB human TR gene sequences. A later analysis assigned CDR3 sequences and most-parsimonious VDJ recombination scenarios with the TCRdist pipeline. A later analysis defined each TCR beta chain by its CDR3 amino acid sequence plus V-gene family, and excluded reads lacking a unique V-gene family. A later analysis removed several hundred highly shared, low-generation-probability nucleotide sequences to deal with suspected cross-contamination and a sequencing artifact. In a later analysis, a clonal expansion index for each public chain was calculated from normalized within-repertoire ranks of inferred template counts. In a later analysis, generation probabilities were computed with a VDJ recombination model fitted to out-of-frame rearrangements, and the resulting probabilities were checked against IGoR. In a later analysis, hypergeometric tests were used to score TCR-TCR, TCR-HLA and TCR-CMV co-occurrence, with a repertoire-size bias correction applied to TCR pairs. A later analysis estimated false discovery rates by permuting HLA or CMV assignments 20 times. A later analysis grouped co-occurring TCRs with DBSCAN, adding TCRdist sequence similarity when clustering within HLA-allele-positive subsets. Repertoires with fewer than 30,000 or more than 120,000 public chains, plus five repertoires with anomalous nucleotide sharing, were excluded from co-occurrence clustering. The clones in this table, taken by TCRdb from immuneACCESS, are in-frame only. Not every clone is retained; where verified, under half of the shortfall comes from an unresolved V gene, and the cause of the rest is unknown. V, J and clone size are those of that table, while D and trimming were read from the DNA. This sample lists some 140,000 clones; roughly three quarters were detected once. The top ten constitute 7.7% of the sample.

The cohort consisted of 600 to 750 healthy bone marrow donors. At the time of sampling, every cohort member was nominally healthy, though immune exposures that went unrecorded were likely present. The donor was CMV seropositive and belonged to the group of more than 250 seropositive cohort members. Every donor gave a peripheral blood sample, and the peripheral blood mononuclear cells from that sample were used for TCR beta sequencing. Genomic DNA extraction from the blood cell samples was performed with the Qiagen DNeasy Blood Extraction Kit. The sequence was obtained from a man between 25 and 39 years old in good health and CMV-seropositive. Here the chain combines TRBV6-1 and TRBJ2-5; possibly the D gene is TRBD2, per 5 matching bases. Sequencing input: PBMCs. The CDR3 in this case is CASSETLGGLLGSQYF. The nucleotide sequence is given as TGTGCCAGCAGTGAAACCCTCGGCGGGCTTTTGGGGTCCCAGTACTTC.